Shown below are 8 T cell receptor beta chains from a single sample sequenced in a study of PD-1 blockade in mismatch repair-deficient tumors. Sequencing was performed with immunoSEQ multiplex PCR; in TCRdb, only in-frame clones are kept and a portion is missing. The data show roughly 120,000 clones, 88% seen once. Source: peripheral blood, taken approximately 69 weeks after starting pembrolizumab. These receptor sequences come from an adult with mismatch repair-deficient cancer.

The J gene is TRBJ2-5, the V gene TRBV7-2; TRBD1 might be the D (6 bases). Trimming pared 4 bases from V and 3 bases from J, leaving 12 bases between. The V gene's germline CDR1 is SGHTA and CDR2 FQGNSA. CDR3 length: 14 amino acids. The CDR3 nucleotides read TGTGCCAGCAGCTCGCACAGGGTTAAAGAGACCCAGTACTTC. Translating it yields CASSSHRVKETQYF. Filled out from reference TRBV7-2 and TRBJ2-5, the complete variable domain reads GAGVSQSPSNKVTEKGKDVELRCDPISGHTALYWYRQSLGQGLEFLIYFQGNSAPDKSGLPSDRFSAERTGGSVSTLTIQRTQQEDSAVYLCASSSHRVKETQYFGPGTRLLVL.

This clone was counted only a few times. V gene TRBV27 combines with J gene TRBJ2-7; 8 nucleotides align to TRBD1. The CDR3 is made up of 15 amino acids. V trimming: 3 bases; J trimming: 4 bases; junction bases outside the gene matches: 8. Germline CDR1 is MNHEY and CDR2 is SMNVEV (reference sequence). CDR3 bases: TGTGCCAGCAGTTTGGCTGGACAGGGTAGGTACGAGCAGTACTTC. Its translation is CASSLAGQGRYEQYF.

Only one count was recorded for this clone. The gene calls are TRBV5-8 and TRBJ2-5; 11 nucleotides match TRBD2. This CDR3 has 17 residues. V was pared by 1 base and J by 4 bases, with 9 bases of the junction left unmatched. The germline V gene has CDR1 SGHTS and CDR2 YDEGEE. The CDR3 here is CASSLQTSGSTRETQYF. The CDR3 DNA follows: TGTGCCAGCAGCTTGCAAACTAGCGGGAGTACCCGAGAGACCCAGTACTTC.

The gene calls are TRBV13 and TRBJ1-4; D is unclear. Per the germline V gene, CDR1 is PRHDT and CDR2 is FYEKMQ (reference sequence). CDR3 length: 14 amino acids. V lost 0 bases to trimming and J lost 4 bases, with 6 bases between them. The CDR3 loop is CASSLGGSNEKLFF. The CDR3 DNA follows: TGTGCCAGCAGCTTAGGGGGAAGTAATGAAAAACTGTTTTTT.

The genes are TRBV7-2 and TRBJ2-5; D unclear. The CDR3 has 11 amino acids. Per the germline V gene, CDR1 is SGHTA and CDR2 is FQGNSA. Trimming stripped 6 bases from V and 5 bases from J, with 7 bases between. The CDR3 nucleotides are TGTGCCAGCAGGGTGGGGGAGACCCAGTACTTC. Protein: CASRVGETQYF.

The chain combines TRBV5-7 with TRBJ2-7, with TRBD1 matching 10 bases. TRBV5-7 is marked as an open reading frame, function uncertain. V dropped 2 bases and J dropped 5; count of bases not matched to a gene: 7. This CDR3 spans 15 amino acids. For the CDR3, the DNA is TGTGCCAGCAGCTTCGGAACCGGGACAGGGGACGAGCAGTACTTC. This encodes CASSFGTGTGDEQYF.

The chain is built from TRBV11-2 and TRBJ1-2; D uncertain. Germline V gene sequence: CDR1 SGHAT, CDR2 FQNNGV. The CDR3 covers 13 residues. With 5 bases removed from V and 4 bases from J, the gap between germline ends came to 11 bases. This CDR3 reads CASSPGALYGYTF. DNA of the CDR3: TGTGCCAGCAGCCCAGGCGCTCTCTATGGCTACACCTTC. Together with reference TRBV11-2 and TRBJ1-2, the CDR3 gives the full variable domain: EAGVAQSPRYKIIEKRQSVAFWCNPISGHATLYWYQQILGQGPKLLIQFQNNGVVDDSQLPKDRFSAERLKGVDSTLKIQPAKLEDSAVYLCASSPGALYGYTFGSGTRLTVV.

The V and J genes are TRBV2 and TRBJ2-7; 7 bases align to TRBD1. Germline trimming cut 8 bases from V and 0 bases from J; bases unmatched to any gene: 4. Germline V gene sequence: CDR1 SNHLY, CDR2 FYNNEI. The CDR3 is made up of 13 amino acids. In nucleotides, the CDR3 is TGTGCCAGCCGGACAGGAAGCTCCTACGAGCAGTACTTC. This gives the protein CASRTGSSYEQYF.